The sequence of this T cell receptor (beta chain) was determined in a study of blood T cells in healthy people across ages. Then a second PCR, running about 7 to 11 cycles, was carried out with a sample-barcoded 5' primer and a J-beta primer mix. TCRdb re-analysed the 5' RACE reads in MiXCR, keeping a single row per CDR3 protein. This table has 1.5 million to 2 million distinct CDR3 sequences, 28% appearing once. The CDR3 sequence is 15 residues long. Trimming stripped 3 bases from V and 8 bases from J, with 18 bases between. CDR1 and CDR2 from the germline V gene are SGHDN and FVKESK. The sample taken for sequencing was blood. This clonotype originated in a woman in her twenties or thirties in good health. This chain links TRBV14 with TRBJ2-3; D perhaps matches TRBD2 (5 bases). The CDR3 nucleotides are TGTGCCAGCAGCCACCTGGACTCCGGCAAAAGTACGCAGTATTTT. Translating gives CASSHLDSGKSTQYF. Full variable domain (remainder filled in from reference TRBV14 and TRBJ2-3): EAGVTQFPSHSVIEKGQTVTLRCDPISGHDNLYWYRRVMGKEIKFLLHFVKESKQDESGMPNNRFLAERTGGTYSTLKVQPAELEDSGVYFCASSHLDSGKSTQYFGPGTRLTVL.